What follows describes a single T cell receptor (beta chain). TCRdb's table, derived via immunoSEQ multiplex PCR, lists solely in-frame clones and lacks some. The table has 48,000 or so clones, about 81% seen once. The data belong to a study of OX40 agonist ivuxolimab in advanced cancers. Study-level background: Ivuxolimab was administered intravenously to patients at 0.01 to 10 mg/kg every 2 weeks.

Per the germline V gene, CDR1 is MNHEY and CDR2 is SMNVEV (reference sequence). The CDR3 totals 15 residues. The ends were cut back, 3 bases at V and 4 bases at J, with 12 bases in the middle. The rearrangement links TRBV27 to TRBJ2-2; D is ambiguous. The sequence was collected from an adult with an advanced solid tumor such as melanoma, head and neck, liver or kidney cancer. Material: CD4+ or CD8+ T cells sorted from blood, obtained in a trial of the OX40 agonist ivuxolimab. The CDR3 region has the DNA TGTGCCAGCAGTTTTCTAAGTTCGGTCACCGGGGAGCTGTTTTTT. Its protein product is CASSFLSSVTGELFF.